The subject of this entry is one TCR beta chain. These data are taken from a study of blood T cell repertoires in COVID-19. Study overall: Italy, Spain and the United States were the sources of the convalescent and acute COVID-19 samples.

The CDR3 extends over 12 amino acids. The germline CDR1 and CDR2 sequences are MNHNY and SVGAGI (reference sequence). The ends were cut back, 8 bases at V and 6 bases at J, with 11 bases in the middle. In Seattle, patients joined the study during active infection and were tracked longitudinally. Using immunoSEQ multiplex PCR, the repertoire was profiled, and TCRdb retains in-frame clones only, with some absent. Of 70,000 or so clones listed, around four fifths are singletons. This clonotype originated in a man aged 60 to 75 with COVID-19, enrolled during active disease. This chain links TRBV6-6 with TRBJ2-1, with a tentative D call TRBD1 (6 bases). Source material: peripheral blood. CDR3 region: CASGEGGNEQFF. CDR3 nucleotide sequence: TGTGCCAGCGGGGAAGGGGGCAATGAGCAGTTCTTC.